This T cell receptor (beta chain) comes out of a study of shared clonotypes between healthy human individuals. The germline gives CDR1 LGHNA, CDR2 YNFKEQ. V lost 4 bases, J lost 7 bases, and 18 bases stayed unmatched. The CDR3 contains 19 residues. Produced via immunoSEQ multiplex PCR; TCRdb's table is partial and in-frame only. This table holds 400,000 to 600,000 clones, about 96% found once. The sequencing sample was made of naive CD4+ T cells sorted from blood. Subset in this sample: CD45RA+ positively selected. The chain joins TRBV4-2 to TRBJ1-4, with 10 bases matching TRBD1. This sequence was found in a woman aged 25 to 39 in good health. The CDR3, as DNA: TGTGCCAGCAGCCTTAACTCCGGGACAGGGGCTGCGAGTAGTGAAAAACTGTTTTTT. Protein: CASSLNSGTGAASSEKLFF.